A selection of T cell receptor beta chains follows, all from one sample in a study of shared clonotypes between healthy human individuals. The table came from immunoSEQ multiplex PCR; TCRdb's copy has only in-frame clones and leaves some out. The sample carries roughly 2,000,000 clones, 93% recorded once. The sample was naive CD8+ T cells from PBMCs. The receptors stem from a man aged 18 to 29 in good health. Some clones in this sample may be carry-over from other donors' samples. The CDR3 runs from the conserved cysteine through the conserved F or W. The order of the fields is D gene, V gene, J gene, clone size, CDR3 DNA, CDR3 protein. The D gene is left open where the match is weak. The size field is filled for only some rows; it gives once, few, many or a size class.

TRBD1	TRBV7-8	TRBJ2-7	NA	TGTGCCAGCAGCACGCAGGACAGGGTAGGGTACGAGCAGTACTTC	CASSTQDRVGYEQYF
TRBD1	TRBV5-4	TRBJ1-5	NA	TGTGCCAGCAGCTTTGGGGGACAGCGCAATCAGCCCCAGCATTTT	CASSFGGQRNQPQHF
NA	TRBV7-2	TRBJ2-7	NA	TGTGCCAGCAGCTTCTACCGGGACGGGGTGTACTTC	CASSFYRDGVYF
NA	TRBV4-2	TRBJ2-3	NA	TGTGCCAGCAGCCAAAGTTCGGATCTCTTGGTCGCAGATACGCAGTATTTT	CASSQSSDLLVADTQYF
NA	TRBV10-3	TRBJ1-2	NA	TGTGCCATCAGTGATGCCGCAGGGGACTATGGCTACACCTTC	CAISDAAGDYGYTF
NA	TRBV19	TRBJ2-2	NA	TGTGCCAGTAGTCCAAACAGGGTTCCCGGGGAGCTGTTTTTT	CASSPNRVPGELFF
NA	TRBV28	TRBJ2-1	NA	TGTGCCAGCAGCCTCGGGGCACGAGAGCAGTTCTTC	CASSLGAREQFF
NA	TRBV7-3	TRBJ2-1	NA	TGTGCCAGCAGCTCCCCGGACATCCCGGGGCAGTTCTTC	CASSSPDIPGQFF
NA	TRBV4-3	TRBJ2-7	NA	TGCGCCAGCAGCCAAGGTATTCTGGCGGAGTCTAACGAGCAGTACTTC	CASSQGILAESNEQYF
NA	TRBV6-4	TRBJ2-1	once	TGTGCCAGCAGTGACTCGGGTGACGCGGGCCAACACTACAATGAGCAGTTCTTC	CASSDSGDAGQHYNEQFF
NA	TRBV6-5	TRBJ1-3	once	TGTGCCAGCAGCCAGGGTACTGGAAACACCATATATTTT	CASSQGTGNTIYF
NA	TRBV4-3	TRBJ1-5	NA	TGCGCCAGCAGCCAAGGGGAAGGGTTCGATCAGCCCCAGCATTTT	CASSQGEGFDQPQHF
NA	TRBV19	TRBJ2-2	once	TGTGCCAGTAGTATAGCACAGGGGAACACCGGGGAGCTGTTTTTT	CASSIAQGNTGELFF
NA	TRBV7-9	TRBJ1-1	NA	TGTGCCAGCAGCTTAGGGATGATGGAGAGCACTGAAGCTTTCTTT	CASSLGMMESTEAFF
NA	TRBV7-9	TRBJ2-2	NA	TGTGCCAGCAGCTTATTCTTGTCGAACACCGGGGAGCTGTTTTTT	CASSLFLSNTGELFF
NA	TRBV5-6	TRBJ1-1	NA	TGTGCCAGCAGCTCACAGGGTTCCCTGAACACTGAAGCTTTCTTT	CASSSQGSLNTEAFF
NA	TRBV7-2	TRBJ1-5	once	TGTGCCAGCAGTCGCACAGAATATAGCAATCAGCCCCAGCATTTT	CASSRTEYSNQPQHF
NA	TRBV7-9	TRBJ1-1	NA	TGTGCCACGGTGGGTGGTTCAGGGGACACTGAAGCTTTCTTT	CATVGGSGDTEAFF
TRBD1	TRBV7-2	TRBJ2-1	NA	TGTGCCAGCAGCATATGGACAGGGGCCTCCTTATACAATGAGCAGTTCTTC	CASSIWTGASLYNEQFF
NA	TRBV2	TRBJ1-4	NA	TGTGCCAGCGGAAGGGGACAATCTAATGAAAAACTGTTTTTT	CASGRGQSNEKLFF
NA	TRBV29-1	TRBJ2-2	NA	TGCAGCGTTGTTCGGGTGAACACCGGGGAGCTGTTTTTT	CSVVRVNTGELFF
TRBD1	TRBV2	TRBJ1-2	NA	TGTGCCAGCAGCGACAGGGGACACTATGGCTACACCTTC	CASSDRGHYGYTF
NA	TRBV19	TRBJ1-1	NA	TGTGCCAGTAGTATTTCAGGTCATACTGAAGCTTTCTTT	CASSISGHTEAFF
TRBD2	TRBV10-1	TRBJ2-1	NA	TGCGCCAGCAGGAAAAGGACTAGCAGCCATGAGCAGTTCTTC	CASRKRTSSHEQFF
NA	TRBV27	TRBJ1-4	NA	TGTGCCAGCAGCTTTCGGATTCGTAGCGCAACTAATGAAAAACTGTTTTTT	CASSFRIRSATNEKLFF
NA	TRBV27	TRBJ2-1	NA	TGTGCCAGCAGTTTATCTGGTCGGCCAGAGCAGTTCTTC	CASSLSGRPEQFF
NA	TRBV7-9	TRBJ1-4	NA	TGTGCCAGCAGTCTCGGTTGGGGTGAAAAACTGTTTTTT	CASSLGWGEKLFF
TRBD2	TRBV7-9	TRBJ2-1	NA	TGTGCCAGCACCGAAGGGACTATCAATGAGCAGTTCTTC	CASTEGTINEQFF
TRBD1	TRBV19	TRBJ1-4	NA	TGTGCCAGTAGCACGGACAGGGGATTTGAAAAACTGTTTTTT	CASSTDRGFEKLFF
NA	TRBV27	TRBJ2-7	NA	TGTGCCAGCAGTCTCACGTCCGGGACTGACTACGAGCAGTACTTC	CASSLTSGTDYEQYF
NA	TRBV27	TRBJ2-1	NA	TGTGCCAGCAGTGGGGACTTTGCCCACAATGAGCAGTTCTTC	CASSGDFAHNEQFF
NA	TRBV7-8	TRBJ2-7	NA	TGTGCCAGCAGCCCCCCTACCGCGGCTTTAGGCGAGCAGTACTTC	CASSPPTAALGEQYF
NA	TRBV4-2	TRBJ1-1	NA	TGTGCCAGCAGCCAACGGGATTGGGGAGACAGCCCTAACACTGAAGCTTTCTTT	CASSQRDWGDSPNTEAFF
TRBD2	TRBV9	TRBJ2-1	few	TGTGCCAGCAGCCCCACAAATAGCGGGAGTATGAATGAGCAGTTCTTC	CASSPTNSGSMNEQFF
NA	TRBV5-1	TRBJ2-1	NA	TGCGCCAGCAGCTCCGTCTACAATGAGCAGTTCTTC	CASSSVYNEQFF
TRBD2	TRBV28	TRBJ2-7	NA	TGTGCCAGCAGTTCGGGACTAGCGGGACACGAGCAGTACTTC	CASSSGLAGHEQYF
NA	TRBV7-8	TRBJ1-1	NA	TGTGCCAGCAGCTTCCCGGAGGGGAACACTGAAGCTTTCTTT	CASSFPEGNTEAFF
NA	TRBV6-5	TRBJ2-4	NA	TGTGCCAGCAGTTTTTCCCCCGACCTCAAAAACATTCAGTACTTC	CASSFSPDLKNIQYF
NA	TRBV6-6	TRBJ2-1	NA	TGTGCCAGCAGTCCCCGGGGCGGAGACTACAATGAGCAGTTCTTC	CASSPRGGDYNEQFF
TRBD1	TRBV28	TRBJ2-6	NA	TGTGCCAGCAGTCCCCTTGTCCCGGGACAGCACTCTGGGGCCAACGTCCTGACTTTC	CASSPLVPGQHSGANVLTF
TRBD2	TRBV7-2	TRBJ2-5	NA	TGTGCCAGCAGCTTTTCACTAGCGGGATGGGGGGAGACCCAGTACTTC	CASSFSLAGWGETQYF
NA	TRBV19	TRBJ2-5	NA	TGTGCCAGTAGTATGGACAGCGGGGTCGCGGCCCAGTACTTC	CASSMDSGVAAQYF
NA	TRBV7-9	TRBJ2-1	once	TGTGCCAGCAGCCCAGACGGCGGACTGAATGAGCAGTTCTTC	CASSPDGGLNEQFF
TRBD2	TRBV29-1	TRBJ2-7	NA	TGCAGCGCGCGAAAACTAGCGGGGGACACCTACGAGCAGTACTTC	CSARKLAGDTYEQYF
NA	TRBV7-3	TRBJ1-1	NA	TGTGCCAGCAGCTTTAATGTGAACACTGAAGCTTTCTTT	CASSFNVNTEAFF
NA	TRBV7-7	TRBJ2-7	NA	TGTGCCAGCAGCTCGGACAGGGAGGGGGAGCAGTACTTC	CASSSDREGEQYF
NA	TRBV7-9	TRBJ2-1	NA	TGTGCCAGCAGCTTAGAGGGGGAGTACAATGAGCAGTTCTTC	CASSLEGEYNEQFF
NA	TRBV2	TRBJ2-1	NA	TGTGCCAGCAGCACTAGTTCCTACAATGAGCAGTTCTTC	CASSTSSYNEQFF